The clone carrying this TCR beta chain has only one observation. Its antigen is not identified. One junction end disagrees with the germline gene, perhaps due to a read error. Researchers ran the PCR with 60 Vbeta and 13 Jbeta primers. Sequencing used immunoSEQ multiplex PCR; TCRdb keeps in-frame clones, though not all of them. The data contain approximately 150,000 clones, roughly 70% of them singletons. The sample originates from a study of cytomegalovirus exposure and HLA in healthy donors. Study-level information: Genotyping of some 400 donors showed that 80% to 85% belonged to the Caucasian-associated ancestry cluster. Findings and caveats of the study: A few chains linked to CMV were shown in vitro to be specific for CMV antigens. Available immune exposure information was restricted to CMV serostatus only.

The CDR3 consists of 15 residues. The germline gives CDR1 SGHRS, CDR2 YFSETQ. This chain links TRBV5-1 with TRBJ2-3; the match to TRBD2 covers 9 bases. Sequencing used PBMCs. The TCR comes from a woman aged 40-49 years in good health and CMV-seropositive. The CDR3 sequence: CASSLGLAGTDTQYF. In nucleotides, the CDR3 is TGCGCCAGCAGTTTGGGACTAGCAGGAACAGATACGCAGTATTTT. Drawing the rest from reference TRBV5-1 and TRBJ2-3, the complete variable domain is KAGVTQTPRYLIKTRGQQVTLSCSPISGHRSVSWYQQTPGQGLQFLFEYFSETQRNKGNFPGRFSGRQFSNSRSEMNVSTLELGDSALYLCASSLGLAGTDTQYFGPGTRLTVL.